Listed here is a single T cell receptor beta chain. Sequencing was performed with immunoSEQ multiplex PCR; in TCRdb, only in-frame clones are kept and a portion is missing. The sample yields hundreds of thousands of clones, 70% to 80% seen once. The sample originates from a study of blood T cell repertoires in COVID-19. The J segment lost 2 bases and the V segment lost 4 bases, leaving 7 bases of the junction unmatched. Germline values: CDR1 SGHRS, CDR2 YFSETQ. The CDR3 has 15 residues. The gene calls are TRBV5-1 and TRBJ2-3, with TRBD1 identical over 7 bases. Sequenced material: peripheral blood. The sequence was obtained from a woman older than 75 with acute or convalescent COVID-19. CDR3 residues: CASSVHRGATDTQYF. In DNA form, the CDR3 reads TGCGCCAGCAGCGTACACAGGGGCGCCACAGATACGCAGTATTTT.